A selection of T cell receptor beta chains follows, all from one sample in a study of blood T cells in healthy people across ages. One entry per CDR3 protein, called by TCRdb with MiXCR from the 5' RACE reads. The table records about 670,000 distinct CDR3 sequences, approximately 52% of them present only once. The sequenced sample consisted of blood. These receptors came from a woman aged 80 or older in good health. Each CDR3 is given with its conserved first and last residue. D genes are given only for firm matches. Only some rows state a clone size, as once, few, many or a class for expanded clones.

CDR3 DNA: TGTGCCAGCAGTCCCGATGGGGTCCTCAATCAGCCCCGGCATTTT
CDR3 protein: CASSPDGVLNQPRHF
J gene: TRBJ1-5
V gene: TRBV12-3/TRBV12-4
D gene: NA
clone size: NA

CDR3 DNA: TGTGCCAGCAGTTCTCCGGGACAGGGACCAGATCAGCCCCAGCATTTT
CDR3 protein: CASSSPGQGPDQPQHF
J gene: TRBJ1-5
V gene: TRBV28
D gene: TRBD1
clone size: NA

CDR3 DNA: TGTGCCAGCAGTGGGACTAGCGGGCTGTACGAGCAGTACTTC
CDR3 protein: CASSGTSGLYEQYF
J gene: TRBJ2-7
V gene: TRBV6-2/TRBV6-3
D gene: TRBD2
clone size: many

CDR3 DNA: TGTGCCAGCAGTGACTATAAGAGCTCTGGGGCCAACGTCCTGACTTTC
CDR3 protein: CASSDYKSSGANVLTF
J gene: TRBJ2-6
V gene: TRBV25-1
D gene: NA
clone size: NA

CDR3 DNA: TGTCCCAGCAGTACCCGTCGGTCAACGGCAGCGGTACAAGAGACCCAGTACTTC
CDR3 protein: CPSSTRRSTAAVQETQYF
J gene: TRBJ2-5
V gene: TRBV6-2/TRBV6-3
D gene: NA
clone size: NA

CDR3 DNA: TGTGCCAGCAGTTACCCGGACAGGGGACGGCCCTTTGGCTACACCTTC
CDR3 protein: CASSYPDRGRPFGYTF
J gene: TRBJ1-2
V gene: TRBV6-5
D gene: TRBD1
clone size: many

CDR3 DNA: TGTGCCAGCAGTTTGCCGACTGGGGGCGAGCAGTACTTC
CDR3 protein: CASSLPTGGEQYF
J gene: TRBJ2-7
V gene: TRBV27
D gene: NA
clone size: NA

CDR3 DNA: TGCGCCAGCGGAAGGACTAGCGGGGTAGAGACCCAGTACTTC
CDR3 protein: CASGRTSGVETQYF
J gene: TRBJ2-5
V gene: TRBV5-1
D gene: TRBD2
clone size: NA

CDR3 DNA: TGTGCCAGCAGCTTAGCTCAGGGCCTAGGGCAGTTCTTC
CDR3 protein: CASSLAQGLGQFF
J gene: TRBJ2-1
V gene: TRBV7-2
D gene: NA
clone size: NA

CDR3 DNA: TGTGCCAGCAGCCCTACGACTAGCGGAGCAGATACGCAGTATTTT
CDR3 protein: CASSPTTSGADTQYF
J gene: TRBJ2-3
V gene: TRBV5-6
D gene: TRBD2
clone size: NA

CDR3 DNA: TGCGCCAGCAGCCCAGGGACTAGGGAAGAGACCCAGTACTTC
CDR3 protein: CASSPGTREETQYF
J gene: TRBJ2-5
V gene: TRBV5-1
D gene: TRBD2
clone size: NA

CDR3 DNA: TGTGCCACCAGCAGAGATGGAACGGGGGGGCGTACAGATACGCAGTATTTT
CDR3 protein: CATSRDGTGGRTDTQYF
J gene: TRBJ2-3
V gene: TRBV15
D gene: TRBD2
clone size: once

CDR3 DNA: TGTGCCAGCAGTGGTACCCAGAACACTGAAGCTTTCTTT
CDR3 protein: CASSGTQNTEAFF
J gene: TRBJ1-1
V gene: TRBV2
D gene: NA
clone size: few

CDR3 DNA: TGTGCCAGCAGCTTACCACCCCTCCACAATGAGCAGTTCTTC
CDR3 protein: CASSLPPLHNEQFF
J gene: TRBJ2-1
V gene: TRBV7-2
D gene: NA
clone size: NA

CDR3 DNA: TGTGCCAGCAGCCAAACCACTTTTGAAGCTTTCTTT
CDR3 protein: CASSQTTFEAFF
J gene: TRBJ1-1
V gene: TRBV3-1
D gene: NA
clone size: few

CDR3 DNA: TGTGCCAGCCGGGGGGCGGCCGGGGAGCTGTTTTTT
CDR3 protein: CASRGAAGELFF
J gene: TRBJ2-2
V gene: TRBV25-1
D gene: NA
clone size: NA

CDR3 DNA: TGCAGTGCTAGAGATGCGAGGAGAGGGAATGACTACGAGCAGTACTTC
CDR3 protein: CSARDARRGNDYEQYF
J gene: TRBJ2-7
V gene: TRBV20-1
D gene: NA
clone size: many

CDR3 DNA: TGTGCCAGCAGCATCGGGGTCTATGGCTACACCTTC
CDR3 protein: CASSIGVYGYTF
J gene: TRBJ1-2
V gene: TRBV6-6
D gene: NA
clone size: NA

CDR3 DNA: TGCAGCGCAACCGGACTAGCGGGAGGGCCTGCCTACAATGAGCAGTTCTTC
CDR3 protein: CSATGLAGGPAYNEQFF
J gene: TRBJ2-1
V gene: TRBV29-1
D gene: TRBD2
clone size: NA

CDR3 DNA: TGTGCCAGCAGCCAGGGGGGTGACGGGGAGCTGTTTTTT
CDR3 protein: CASSQGGDGELFF
J gene: TRBJ2-2
V gene: TRBV4-2
D gene: NA
clone size: NA

CDR3 DNA: TGCGCCAGCAGCTTGGGCTCGGATAATGAAAAACTGTTTTTT
CDR3 protein: CASSLGSDNEKLFF
J gene: TRBJ1-4
V gene: TRBV5-1
D gene: NA
clone size: many

CDR3 DNA: TGTGCCAGCAGTACGGGACAGCTCCTCTACGAGCAGTACTTC
CDR3 protein: CASSTGQLLYEQYF
J gene: TRBJ2-7
V gene: TRBV6-5
D gene: TRBD1
clone size: NA

CDR3 DNA: TGTGCCAGCAGCGCAGGGGGGGCTGACTATGGCTACACCTTC
CDR3 protein: CASSAGGADYGYTF
J gene: TRBJ1-2
V gene: TRBV9
D gene: TRBD1
clone size: NA

CDR3 DNA: TGTGCCAGCAGAGAGATCGGGGTAAGGGGCTACGAGCAGTACTTC
CDR3 protein: CASREIGVRGYEQYF
J gene: TRBJ2-7
V gene: TRBV10-2
D gene: NA
clone size: NA

CDR3 DNA: TGTGCCAGCAGCCGCCGGATAGACAGTTACAATGAGCAGTTCTTC
CDR3 protein: CASSRRIDSYNEQFF
J gene: TRBJ2-1
V gene: TRBV12-3/TRBV12-4
D gene: NA
clone size: once

CDR3 DNA: TGTGCCAGCAGGCTAGCGGGCTCCGGGACTTTTAATGAGCAGTTCTTC
CDR3 protein: CASRLAGSGTFNEQFF
J gene: TRBJ2-1
V gene: TRBV28
D gene: TRBD2
clone size: many

CDR3 DNA: TGTGCCACCAGCAGAGGCAGGACAGGGGTCGACGAGCAGTACTTC
CDR3 protein: CATSRGRTGVDEQYF
J gene: TRBJ2-7
V gene: TRBV15
D gene: TRBD1
clone size: NA

CDR3 DNA: TGTGCCAGCAGCTTAGAAGCGGGGCTAGCGGGGTCCTACGAGCAGTACTTC
CDR3 protein: CASSLEAGLAGSYEQYF
J gene: TRBJ2-7
V gene: TRBV7-9
D gene: TRBD2
clone size: few

CDR3 DNA: TGTGCCACCAGTGAACCTACTAGGGGAATGACCGGGGAGCTGTTTTTT
CDR3 protein: CATSEPTRGMTGELFF
J gene: TRBJ2-2
V gene: TRBV24-1
D gene: NA
clone size: NA

CDR3 DNA: TGCAGCACCTACAACACAGATACGCAGTATTTT
CDR3 protein: CSTYNTDTQYF
J gene: TRBJ2-3
V gene: TRBV29-1
D gene: NA
clone size: NA

CDR3 DNA: TGCGCCAGCAGCTTGGGCGCAGGGAGGGGAGATACGCAGTATTTT
CDR3 protein: CASSLGAGRGDTQYF
J gene: TRBJ2-3
V gene: TRBV5-1
D gene: TRBD2
clone size: NA

CDR3 DNA: TGTGCCAGCAGCCCCGGGACAGGGTTGTTCCAAGAGACCCAGTACTTC
CDR3 protein: CASSPGTGLFQETQYF
J gene: TRBJ2-5
V gene: TRBV28
D gene: TRBD1
clone size: NA

CDR3 DNA: TGTGCTAGAGGACAGGGACGGAACTATGGCTACACCTTC
CDR3 protein: CARGQGRNYGYTF
J gene: TRBJ1-2
V gene: TRBV30
D gene: TRBD1
clone size: NA